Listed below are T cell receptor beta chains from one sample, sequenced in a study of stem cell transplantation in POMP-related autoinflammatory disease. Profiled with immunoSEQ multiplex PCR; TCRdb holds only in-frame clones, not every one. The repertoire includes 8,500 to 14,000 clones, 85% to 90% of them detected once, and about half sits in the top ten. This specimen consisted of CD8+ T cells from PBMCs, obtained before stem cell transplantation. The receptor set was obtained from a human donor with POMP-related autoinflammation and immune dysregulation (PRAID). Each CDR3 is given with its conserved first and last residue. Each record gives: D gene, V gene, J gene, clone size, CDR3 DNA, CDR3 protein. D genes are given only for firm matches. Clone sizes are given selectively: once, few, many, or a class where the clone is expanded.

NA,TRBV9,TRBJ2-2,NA,TGTGCCAGCAGCCCACGGACTGATACCGGGGAGCTGTTTTTT,CASSPRTDTGELFF
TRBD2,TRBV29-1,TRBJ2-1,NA,TGCAGCGTTGTGGCGGGAGGGCCCTCTATTAGCTCCTACAATGAGCAGTTCTTC,CSVVAGGPSISSYNEQFF
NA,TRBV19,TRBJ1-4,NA,TGTGCCAGTAGTTTTGGTTCAACTAATGAAAAACTGTTTTTT,CASSFGSTNEKLFF
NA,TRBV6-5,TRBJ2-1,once,TGTGCCAGCAGTACCTCGGAGGGTTACAATGAGCAGTTCTTC,CASSTSEGYNEQFF
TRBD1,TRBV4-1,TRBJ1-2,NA,TGCGCCAGCAGCCAAGACGGACAGGGGGCTTTCGGCTACACCTTC,CASSQDGQGAFGYTF
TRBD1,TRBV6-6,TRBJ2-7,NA,TGTGCCAGCAGGGATCGACAGGGGGACTACGAGCAGTACTTC,CASRDRQGDYEQYF
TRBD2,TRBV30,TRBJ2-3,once,TGTGCCTGGAGTAGGGGACTAGCAGACGATACGCAGTATTTT,CAWSRGLADDTQYF
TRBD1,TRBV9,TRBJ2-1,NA,TGTGCCAGCAGCGCCCGGGACAGGGCCTACAATGAGCAGTTCTTC,CASSARDRAYNEQFF
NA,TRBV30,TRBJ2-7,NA,TGTGCCTGGAGCTTGGGCGTCGGAAGGAACGAGCAGTACTTC,CAWSLGVGRNEQYF
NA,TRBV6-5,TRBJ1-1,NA,TGTGCCAGCAGTTATAGGAGGGGATCAGGGACTGAAGCTTTCTTT,CASSYRRGSGTEAFF
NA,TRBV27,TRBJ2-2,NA,TGTGCCAGCAGTCCGGCCTATGCCGGGGAGCTGTTTTTT,CASSPAYAGELFF
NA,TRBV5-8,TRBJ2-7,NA,TGTGCCAGCACCCCCCAGGGCAGCCACCTCGACGAGCAGTACTTC,CASTPQGSHLDEQYF
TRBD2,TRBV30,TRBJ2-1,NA,TGTGCCTGGAGTACCCCCCCGGGACTAGCAGCCAATGAGCAGTTCTTC,CAWSTPPGLAANEQFF
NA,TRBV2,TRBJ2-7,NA,TGTGCCAGCAGTGCCAGCGGGTCCTCCTACGAGCAGTACTTC,CASSASGSSYEQYF
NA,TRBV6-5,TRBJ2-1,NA,TGTGCCAGCAGTTTACTAGCAGCGACCGTCAATGAGCAGTTCTTC,CASSLLAATVNEQFF
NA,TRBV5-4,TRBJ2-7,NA,TGTGCCAGCAGCTTTGGAGGCTACGAGCAGTACTTC,CASSFGGYEQYF
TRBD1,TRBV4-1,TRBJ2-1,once,TGCGCCAGCAGCCAAGGGACAGGTCGGGAAGAGCAGTTCTTC,CASSQGTGREEQFF
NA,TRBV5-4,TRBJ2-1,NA,TGTGCCAGCAGCTTTATTAGCGATGCGCGGGTGCACAATGAGCAGTTCTTC,CASSFISDARVHNEQFF
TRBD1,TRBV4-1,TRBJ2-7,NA,TGCGCCAGCAGCCATCCGGGACAGGGTTACGAGCAGTACTTC,CASSHPGQGYEQYF
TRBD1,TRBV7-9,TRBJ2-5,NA,TGTGCCAGCAGCCCTCGTTACGGGACAGGGCCTTACTTC,CASSPRYGTGPYF
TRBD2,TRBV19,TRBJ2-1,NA,TGTGCCAGTAGTATAGTTAGCGGGCCCTACAATGAGCAGTTCTTC,CASSIVSGPYNEQFF
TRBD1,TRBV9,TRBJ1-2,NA,TGTGCCAGCAGCGTAGAAGGACAGGGAGACTATGGCTACACCTTC,CASSVEGQGDYGYTF
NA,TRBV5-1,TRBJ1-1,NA,TGCGCCAGCAGCTTGGGGTGGGGAGGACAGCCTGAAGCTTTCTTT,CASSLGWGGQPEAFF
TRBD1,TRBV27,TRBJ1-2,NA,TGTGCCAGCAGTGGACAGGGGGCAAGTGGCTACACCTTC,CASSGQGASGYTF
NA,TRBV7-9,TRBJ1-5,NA,TGTGCCAGCAGCTTAGTGGTCCCTCAGCCCCAGCATTTT,CASSLVVPQPQHF
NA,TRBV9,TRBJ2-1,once,TGTGCCAGCAGCGAATACAGGGGGGGAGTAAACGAGCAGTTCTTC,CASSEYRGGVNEQFF
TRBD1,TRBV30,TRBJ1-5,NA,TGTGCCTGGACGACAGGGGATAGCAATCAGCCCCAGCATTTT,CAWTTGDSNQPQHF
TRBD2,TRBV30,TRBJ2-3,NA,TGTGCCTCCGGACTAGCGGGCACAGATACGCAGTATTTT,CASGLAGTDTQYF
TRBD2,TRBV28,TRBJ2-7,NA,TGTGCCAGCAGTTTAGCGGGAGGAGGACCGGGACGGCCGAACCACGAGCAGTACTTC,CASSLAGGGPGRPNHEQYF
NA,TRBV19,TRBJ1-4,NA,TGTGCCAGCTCCCCGGGACCCTCTACTGAAAAACTGTTTTTT,CASSPGPSTEKLFF
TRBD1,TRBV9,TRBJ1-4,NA,TGTGCCAGCAGCTCCCCTAGGGACAGGGGAGAGGTTGAAAAACTGTTTTTT,CASSSPRDRGEVEKLFF
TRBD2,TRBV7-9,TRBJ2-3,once,TGTGCCAGCAGCTTACCCCGGGGGGGCCGCACAGATACGCAGTATTTT,CASSLPRGGRTDTQYF
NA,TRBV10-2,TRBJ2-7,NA,TGCGCCAGCAGCGGACAGCCCCTAACGGACGAGCAGTACTTC,CASSGQPLTDEQYF
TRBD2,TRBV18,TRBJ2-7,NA,TGTGCCAGCTCACCATCGCGGGGGTCCTACGAGCAGTACTTC,CASSPSRGSYEQYF
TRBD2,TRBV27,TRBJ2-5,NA,TGTGCCAGCAGGGGGGCCGGGACTAGTGGTGTGGGGTGGACCCAGTACTTC,CASRGAGTSGVGWTQYF
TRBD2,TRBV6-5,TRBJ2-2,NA,TGTGCCAGCAGTAGCCTAGCGGGAGACACCGGGGAGCTGTTTTTT,CASSSLAGDTGELFF
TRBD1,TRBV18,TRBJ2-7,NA,TGTGCCAGCTCAGGGACAGGGGGCTACGAGCAGTACTTC,CASSGTGGYEQYF
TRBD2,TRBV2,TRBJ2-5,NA,TGTGCCAGCAGTGAAAGCGGGAAACAAGAGACCCAGTACTTC,CASSESGKQETQYF
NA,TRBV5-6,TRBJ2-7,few,TGTGCCAGCAGCTCCCGGCAGTACTTC,CASSSRQYF
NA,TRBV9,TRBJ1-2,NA,TGTGCCAGCAGCGTAGTAGGGGGGCTAGGGAGAGGCTACACCTTC,CASSVVGGLGRGYTF
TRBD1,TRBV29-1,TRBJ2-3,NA,TGCAGCGTTCTGACAGGGGGCGCAGATACGCAGTATTTT,CSVLTGGADTQYF
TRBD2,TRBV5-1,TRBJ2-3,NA,TGCGCCAGCAGCTTGCCGACTAGCGGGGGTACAGATACGCAGTATTTT,CASSLPTSGGTDTQYF
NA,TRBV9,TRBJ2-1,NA,TGTGCCAGCAGCCAGACTTTGTCATACAATGAGCAGTTCTTC,CASSQTLSYNEQFF
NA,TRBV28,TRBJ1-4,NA,TGTGCCAGCAGTTTTACGGGTTATGAAAAACTGTTTTTT,CASSFTGYEKLFF
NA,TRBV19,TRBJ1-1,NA,TGTGCCAGTACCCCGTATCTGGACACTGAAGCTTTCTTT,CASTPYLDTEAFF
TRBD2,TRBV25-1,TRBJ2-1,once,TGTGCCAGCAGTGAATGGGAGGGAACGGTTTTTGGTGAAAATGAGCAGTTCTTC,CASSEWEGTVFGENEQFF